A single sample is the source of the 22 T cell receptor beta chains below, sequenced in a study of T-cell reconstitution after alpha-beta-depleted transplantation in children. Library preparation (for TCRbeta) was performed with unique molecular identifiers. A single record per CDR3 protein comes from TCRdb applying MiXCR to the PCR reads. This sample has more than 85,000 distinct CDR3 sequences; about 8% occur once, and the top ten carry approximately 16%. The starting material was PBMCs, obtained before TCRalphabeta/CD19-depleted stem cell transplant. The receptors were sampled from a boy aged 2 to 10 with acute lymphoblastic leukemia, due to receive a stem cell transplant.

The sample holds many counts of this clonotype. The V call is TRBV7-9, the J call TRBJ2-5; D is possibly TRBD1 or TRBD2 (5 bases each). CDR1 is SEHNR and CDR2 is FQNEAQ in the germline V gene (reference sequence). This CDR3 has 15 amino acids. V was clipped by 5 bases and J by 5 bases, with 18 bases between them. The CDR3 DNA follows: TGTGCCAGCAGCCAGAACGGGGCTTTAGGGGAGACCCAGTACTTC. It encodes CASSQNGALGETQYF.

There are a few counts of this clonotype. V gene TRBV27 combines with J gene TRBJ2-7; maybe TRBD1 (6 bases). Trimming removed 4 bases at V and 4 bases at J, with 20 bases between. Germline V gives CDR1 MNHEY, CDR2 SMNVEV (reference sequence). The CDR3 runs 16 residues. The chain's CDR3 is CASSSLGPGAGYEQYF. CDR3 coding DNA: TGTGCCAGCAGTTCGCTCGGGCCAGGGGCCGGTTACGAGCAGTACTTC.

This clonotype was seen a handful of times. The chain couples TRBV7-9 to TRBJ1-3, with TRBD1 identical over 8 bases. Germline V gene data show CDR1 as SEHNR and CDR2 as FQNEAQ (reference sequence). CDR3 length: 15 amino acids. Germline trimming cut 5 bases from V and 4 bases from J; bases unmatched to any gene: 7. CDR3: CASSPGQGIGNTIYF. In nucleotides, the CDR3 is TGTGCCAGCAGCCCAGGACAGGGTATCGGAAACACCATATATTTT.

In this sample, this clonotype turned up a few times. The CDR3 region is CSAERTGSQETQYF. CDR3 sequence (DNA): TGCAGTGCTGAACGGACAGGGTCGCAAGAGACCCAGTACTTC. The genes are TRBV20-1 and TRBJ2-5, with 8 bases aligning to TRBD1. Germline V gives CDR1 DFQATT, CDR2 SNEGSKA (reference sequence). CDR3 length equals 14 residues. Germline trimming cut 5 bases from V and 2 bases from J; bases unmatched to any gene: 7.

This clonotype was detected ten times or more. The chain employs TRBV24-1 and TRBJ2-3; no definite D call. The germline V gene has CDR1 KGHDR and CDR2 SFDVKD. The CDR3 is made up of 13 amino acids. V shed 3 bases and J shed 6 bases, with 9 bases lying between them. CDR3 DNA: TGTGCCACCAGTGATCCTGGAAGGGATACGCAGTATTTT. Encoded protein: CATSDPGRDTQYF.

This clonotype was detected only a few times. The chain combines TRBV27 with TRBJ2-1; unclear D gene. The CDR3 runs 14 residues. The V end lost 8 bases, the J end lost 2 bases, and 13 bases lay between the germline ends. Germline V CDR1 and CDR2: MNHEY, SMNVEV (reference sequence). The chain's CDR3 is CASRAPGPYNEQFF. CDR3 DNA sequence: TGTGCCAGCCGCGCCCCGGGTCCCTACAATGAGCAGTTCTTC.

This clonotype was detected ten times or more. The chain is built from TRBV19 and TRBJ2-2, with 7 positions matching TRBD2. The CDR3 runs to 16 residues. CDR1 is LNHDA and CDR2 is SQIVND in the germline V gene (reference sequence). After removal of 5 bases from V and 1 base from J, the junction contained 7 bases not matched to a gene. The CDR3 DNA follows: TGTGCCAGTAGTTGGTCTAGCGGAAAGAACACCGGGGAGCTGTTTTTT. Translated, it gives CASSWSSGKNTGELFF.

This clonotype was recorded a few times. The J gene is TRBJ1-2, the V gene TRBV5-1, with 7 bases fitting TRBD1. Per germline, CDR1 SGHRS and CDR2 YFSETQ. The CDR3 is made up of 16 amino acids. The junction had 10 bases not matched to a gene; V was cut back by 4 bases and J by 1 base. The CDR3 nucleotides are TGCGCCAGCAGCCCGACGGGAGGGGGCCTTAACTATGGCTACACCTTC. Encoded protein: CASSPTGGGLNYGYTF.

Of note for this clonotype: The junction shows a germline mismatch at one end, possibly a read error. The genes are TRBV12-3 or TRBV12-4 and TRBJ1-4, with D uncertain. The CDR3 is made up of 13 amino acids. In nucleotides, the CDR3 is TGTGCCGGCAGTTTCGGCGTTAATGAAAAACTGTTTTTT. It translates to CAGSFGVNEKLFF.

This clonotype was seen many times. This chain connects TRBV9 to TRBJ2-3; D is undetermined. The CDR3 runs 14 residues. Germline-derived CDR1 and CDR2 are SGDLS and YYNGEE. Trimming took off 4 bases at V and 2 bases at J, with 11 bases between the two ends. The DNA for the CDR3 is TGTGCCAGCAGCCTGCGGACCAACACAGATACGCAGTATTTT. Protein sequence: CASSLRTNTDTQYF.

This clonotype was observed a handful of times. The chain couples TRBV10-3 to TRBJ2-3; 13 bases fit TRBD2. J was trimmed by 3 bases and V by 2 bases; bases with no gene match: 2. The CDR3 covers 16 residues. The V gene's germline CDR1 is ENHRY and CDR2 SYGVKD. This chain's CDR3 is CAISETSGGGTDTQYF. The CDR3 DNA is TGTGCCATCAGTGAGACTAGCGGGGGGGGGACAGATACGCAGTATTTT.

This clonotype was seen ten or more times. The CDR3 nucleotides are TGCGCCAGCAGCTCGCCGGGACTAGCTCACCACCAAGAGACCCAGTACTTC. Translated: CASSSPGLAHHQETQYF. V and J are TRBV5-1 and TRBJ2-5; 9 bases map to TRBD2. CDR1 and CDR2 (germline): SGHRS, YFSETQ. With 3 bases clipped from V and 0 bases from J, the junction kept 9 bases outside the gene matches. The CDR3 extends over 17 amino acids.

This clonotype was seen repeatedly, ten times or more. This chain connects TRBV20-1 to TRBJ2-7; perhaps TRBD2 as D (5 bases). Germline V gene sequence: CDR1 DFQATT, CDR2 SNEGSKA (reference sequence). This CDR3 is 11 amino acids long. Trimming removed 7 bases from V and 3 bases from J, with 10 bases in between. The CDR3 nucleotides are TGCAGTGGAACGGGGAACTACGAGCAGTACTTC. As protein: CSGTGNYEQYF.

This clonotype was seen many times. The V call is TRBV5-1, the J call TRBJ2-3; 8 bases are shared with TRBD1. Germline CDR1 reads SGHRS; CDR2 reads YFSETQ. V was pared by 3 bases and J by 3 bases, with 12 bases of the junction left unmatched. The CDR3 runs to 17 residues. The CDR3 DNA is TGCGCCAGCAGCTCGGACAGGGCAAGCATGGGAACAGATACGCAGTATTTT. Residues: CASSSDRASMGTDTQYF.

This clonotype was seen many times. CDR3 region: CASSLRRGDTGELFF. CDR3 in DNA: TGTGCCAGCAGTTTGCGGAGGGGCGACACCGGGGAGCTGTTTTTT. The chain joins TRBV12-3 or TRBV12-4 to TRBJ2-2; D possibly corresponds to TRBD2 (6 bases). V gave up 3 bases and J gave up 3 bases, with 11 bases separating them. CDR3 size: 15 residues.

With regard to this clonotype: Likely a read error: the CDR3 ends without its conserved phenylalanine or tryptophan. This chain links TRBV15 with TRBJ2-7, with D unclear. With 4 bases removed from V and 7 bases from J, the gap between germline ends came to 14 bases. From germline, CDR1 is LNHNV and CDR2 YYDKDF (reference sequence). The CDR3 has 13 amino acids. The CDR3 here is CATSTPGSGEQYY. As DNA, the CDR3 is TGTGCCACCAGCACCCCCGGAAGTGGTGAGCAGTACTAC.

The chain joins TRBV20-1 to TRBJ2-2; D gene uncertain. The CDR3 has 14 amino acids. V was pared by 5 bases and J by 4 bases, with 14 bases between. Germline lookup yields CDR1 DFQATT and CDR2 SNEGSKA (reference sequence). CDR3 bases: TGCAGTGCTCAAGGCCCGACGGGCACCGGGGAGCTGTTTTTT. Translating it yields CSAQGPTGTGELFF.

The table lists this clonotype with many counts. This rearrangement joins TRBV5-1 to TRBJ1-3; D is ambiguous. With 0 bases removed from V and 2 bases from J, the gap between germline ends came to 12 bases. The germline CDR1 and CDR2 sequences are SGHRS and YFSETQ. This CDR3 contains 16 residues. The CDR3 is CASSLAGGSAGNTIYF. In DNA, the CDR3 is TGCGCCAGCAGCTTGGCCGGCGGGAGCGCTGGAAACACCATATATTTT.

In this sample, this clonotype turned up many times. The chain recombines TRBV6-5 with TRBJ2-2; a weak D match, TRBD1 (5 bases). V was cut by 4 bases and J by 2 bases, with 11 bases left in between. This CDR3 has 15 residues. The V gene's germline CDR1 is MNHEY and CDR2 SVGAGI. The CDR3 sequence is CASSLARANTGELFF. CDR3 nucleotide sequence: TGTGCCAGCAGTTTGGCCAGGGCTAACACCGGGGAGCTGTTTTTT.

In its sample, this clonotype was seen a few times. This chain uses TRBV5-1 with TRBJ2-7, with a weak D call TRBD1 (5 bases). Germline CDR1 and CDR2: SGHRS and YFSETQ. V shed 4 bases and J shed 4 bases, with 9 bases lying between them. The CDR3 extends over 12 amino acids. CDR3 DNA sequence: TGCGCCAGCAGCCCCCGACAGTACGAGCAGTACTTC. It specifies CASSPRQYEQYF.

This clonotype has at least ten counts. V and J are TRBV11-2 and TRBJ2-7; no reliable D call. The ends were cut back, 8 bases at V and 3 bases at J, with 2 bases in the middle. The germline V gene encodes CDR1 SGHAT and CDR2 FQNNGV. CDR3 length equals 9 residues. Written as DNA, the CDR3 is TGTGCCAGCGGCTACGAGCAGTACTTC. It encodes CASGYEQYF.

This clonotype was seen repeatedly, ten times or more. The rearrangement joins TRBV7-2 to TRBJ1-2; D not certain. V was cut by 5 bases and J by 4 bases, with 20 bases left in between. This CDR3 spans 16 amino acids. Germline V gene data show CDR1 as SGHTA and CDR2 as FQGNSA. The CDR3 here is CASSPVTVPRGYGYTF. In DNA, the CDR3 is TGTGCCAGCAGCCCGGTCACCGTACCACGGGGCTATGGCTACACCTTC.